This T cell receptor (beta chain) came from a study of T-cell reconstitution after alpha-beta-depleted transplantation in children. Unique molecular identifiers tagged the TCRbeta library. One entry per CDR3 protein results from TCRdb running MiXCR on the PCR reads. In the table there are approximately 130,000 distinct CDR3 sequences, roughly 9% of which are singletons. Study-wide points: Alpha-beta T cells about two months after transplant reportedly derived from several hundred expanded graft clones. The main origin of T-cell counts and diversity one year after transplant was newly produced T cells.

Germline CDR1 reads SQVTM; CDR2 reads ANQGSEA. The CDR3 consists of 14 residues. The V and J ends lost 7 bases and 0 bases, in that order; junction bases with no gene match: 2. This clonotype was seen ten or more times. The antigen remains undetermined. The source of this sequence is a girl under three years old who had a stem cell transplant for combined immunodeficiency, so the T cells may come from the graft donor. This rearrangement joins TRBV29-1 to TRBJ2-1, with 11 bases that match TRBD2. The sequences come from PBMCs, mostly from graft donor cells, collected 180 days after TCRalphabeta/CD19-depleted stem cell transplant. The CDR3 is CSGTSGSSYNEQFF. In DNA, the CDR3 is TGCAGCGGAACTAGCGGGAGCTCCTACAATGAGCAGTTCTTC.